The clone carrying this T cell receptor (beta chain) was seen ten or more times. Its antigen remains unknown. This record belongs to a study of T cells in Graves' hyperthyroidism and ophthalmopathy. General observations from the study: Prediction of ophthalmopathy progression came a median approximately 6 months pre-onset. The majority of expanded thyroid clonotypes above 0.001 also appeared in blood.

Germline-derived CDR1 and CDR2 are LGHDT and YNNKEL (reference sequence). The ends lost 4 bases at V and 5 bases at J; junction bases unmatched: 12. This CDR3 comprises 16 residues. Amplified regions were TCR beta CDR3 sequences from RNA transcripts. Using the HTBI primer set, a first-round RT-PCR was run on the TCR CDR3. Via MiXCR, TCRdb re-called the multiplex PCR reads, giving one row per CDR3 protein. The sample lists about 590,000 distinct CDR3 sequences; less than 20% were seen once. Patients aged 18 to 65 had newly diagnosed hyperthyroidism of under 2 months' duration. Diagnoses rested on clinical symptoms, serum thyroxine and TRAb, thyroid ultrasound and orbital computed tomography.

The sequencing input was blood. The J gene is TRBJ1-2, the V gene TRBV3-1, with 8 bases fitting TRBD1. The TCR comes from a woman younger than 45 with Graves' hyperthyroidism. CDR3 amino acids: CASSRNPPTGEYGYTF. The DNA for the CDR3 is TGTGCCAGCAGCCGAAATCCCCCGACAGGGGAGTATGGCTACACCTTC. The full variable domain, with the rest looked up from reference TRBV3-1 and TRBJ1-2, is DTAVSQTPKYLVTQMGNDKSIKCEQNLGHDTMYWYKQDSKKFLKIMFSYNNKELIINETVPNRFSPKSPDKAHLNLHINSLELGDSAVYFCASSRNPPTGEYGYTFGSGTRLTVV.